This T cell receptor beta chain was identified during a study of cytomegalovirus exposure and HLA in healthy donors (dated by TCRdb to about 2017). With regard to the full study: According to a later analysis, one platform produced both the approximately 110 validation repertoires and the roughly 660 repertoires of the first cohort. The study was designed to test whether signatures of past pathogen exposure could be identified by cataloging public T cell receptors. In addition to the first cohort of hundreds of subjects, a separate validation cohort of 130 or so different subjects was used. High-throughput TCR immunosequencing, statistical association of individual TCRs with disease status, and machine learning were combined to predict cytomegalovirus infection status.

Receptor amplification or capture employed the immunoSEQ multiplex PCR assay. The paper's data handling went like this. A statistical classification framework was built for diagnosing cytomegalovirus status from the catalog of TCR beta chain sequences. Sourced from immuneACCESS, this table was stored by TCRdb with only in-frame sequences that have V and J called. A share of the clones is absent; for the studies checked, an unresolved V gene accounts for under half, and the remainder has no known explanation. V, J and clone size are taken as reported in that table, and D and trimming were inferred from the DNA itself. This sample comprises approximately 140,000 clones, 70% to 90% of them detected only once. The ten most abundant clones make up around 10% of the sample. A remark on this clone: This receptor's antigen is unknown. Base-call qualities are not available, and no considerably larger clone is one nucleotide away.

The CDR3 contains 15 residues, cysteine and phenylalanine counted. Left in the record is the CDR3 DNA by itself, 45 bases read in frame from the first base. V was cut back by 3 bases and J by 3 bases, leaving a gap of 14 bases between them. As encoded in the germline V gene, CDR1 is ENHRY while CDR2 is SYGVKD. The donors were included in the validation cohort of 130 or so subjects, a group kept apart from the roughly 670-subject first cohort. Paper-wide results and their limitations: A later analysis had no HLA typing for the validation cohort, so co-occurrence there was scored across all 130 or so repertoires. Cytomegalovirus status was reported to be diagnosed by the classifier with high specificity and sensitivity in both the original and validation cohorts. In the study, about 150 TCR beta chains were listed as associated with cytomegalovirus. While some public TCRs were present in many individuals, most TCR sequences turned up only very rarely across donors. In a later analysis, TCRs clustered in the first cohort were found to also tend to co-occur in the roughly 120 validation repertoires, with 85% to 95% of cluster scores above 0. Three of the identified cytomegalovirus-associated TCR beta chains were confirmed in vitro to be specific for cytomegalovirus antigens. According to the authors, the approach could potentially be generalized to other disease states and immunological phenotypes.

The sequence joins TRBV10-3 to TRBJ1-2, with a weak D call of TRBD1 (5 bases match). Sequencing was done on a sample of PBMCs. The TCR was taken from a man between 18 and 35 years old in good health and CMV-seropositive. The CDR3 region has the sequence CAISEVRVPHYGYTF. The DNA sequence follows: TGTGCCATCAGTGAAGTCAGGGTCCCTCACTATGGCTACACCTTC.